This record looks at one T cell receptor (beta chain) sequence and its context. Antigen: not known. Germline values: CDR1 LGHDT, CDR2 YNNKEL (reference sequence). This CDR3 has 12 amino acids. These data belong to a study of T cells expressing NK-cell markers. The wider study: The TCR beta repertoires originated in sorted CD3+CD56+NKG2C+, CD3+CD56+NKG2C- and CD3+CD56-NKG2C+ T cells.

It was by 5'RACE template switching with UMIs that TCR beta cDNA was made. TCRdb reworked the 5' RACE reads into one entry per CDR3 protein, no DNA. The repertoire table contains a few hundred thousand distinct CDR3 sequences. Study outcomes and limitations: Dominant NKG2C+ clonotypes accounted for about 1.0-7.0% of CD8+ T cells in about 6 donors. It was still unclear whether expanded NKG2C+ T cell clones were HCMV specific.

The origin of this receptor is a woman in her forties or fifties in good health. Sequencing was carried out using blood T cells: a sorted CD56 or NKG2C T cell subset, CD4+ or CD8+ T cells, or bulk PBMC T cells (not recorded which). The chain carries TRBV3-1 and TRBJ2-3; TCRdb's D call, TRBD2, is unchecked because there is no DNA. The CDR3 region is CASSGSGNTQYF.